This T cell receptor (beta chain) is drawn from a study of blood T cell repertoires in COVID-19. The method was immunoSEQ multiplex PCR; TCRdb's version includes in-frame clones alone and lacks a portion of them. Here the sample spans 150,000 to 200,000 clones, approximately 79% being singletons. The CDR3 runs to 13 residues. Germline-derived CDR1 and CDR2 are LNHNV and YYDKDF (reference sequence). Deletions cut 2 bases from V and 2 bases from J, with 7 bases between. The sample was peripheral blood. The genes are TRBV15 and TRBJ2-7; D is uncertain. The receptor's source is a man aged 50 or older who had recovered from COVID-19. The CDR3 region is CATSRTEAYEQYF. CDR3 nucleotide sequence: TGTGCCACCAGCAGAACCGAGGCCTACGAGCAGTACTTC.